These 29 T cell receptor beta chains originate from one sample sequenced in a study of shared clonotypes between healthy human individuals. The naive CD8 population came from CD45RO-negative cells selected for CCR7, without terminally differentiated effector memory CD45RA+ cells. The method was immunoSEQ multiplex PCR; TCRdb's version includes in-frame clones alone and lacks a portion of them. The sample has roughly 1,800,000 clones; approximately 94% are singletons. Sequenced: naive CD8+ T cells sorted from blood. These TCRs come from a young man in good health.

Regarding this clone: Relative to the germline gene, one junction end is altered; a read error may explain this. The chain uses TRBV7-9 and TRBJ2-4; 11 bases fit TRBD2. The CDR3 runs 15 residues. Germline assignment: CDR1 SEHNR and CDR2 FQNEAQ (reference sequence). CDR3 coding DNA: TGTGCCAGCAGCCTAGCGGGAGGAGAGGAAAACATTCAGTACTTC. As protein: CASSLAGGEENIQYF. The full variable domain, rest sourced from reference TRBV7-9 and TRBJ2-4, is DTGVSQNPRHKITKRGQNVTFRCDPISEHNRLYWYRQTLGQGPEFLTYFQNEAQLEKSRLLSDRFSAERPKGSFSTLEIQRTEQGDSAMYLCASSLAGGEENIQYFGAGTRLSVL.

J is TRBJ1-2 and V is TRBV6-6; TRBD1 might be the D (6 bases). The CDR3 is 15 residues long. Per the germline V gene, CDR1 is MNHNY and CDR2 is SVGAGI (reference sequence). V was pared by 4 bases and J by 4 bases, with 16 bases between. DNA for the CDR3: TGTGCCAGCAGTTCGATGGGGGGCGCGAGCTATGGCTACACCTTC. Protein: CASSSMGGASYGYTF.

The chain combines TRBV29-1 with TRBJ1-2; 9 bases agree with TRBD1. Trimming removed 6 bases from V and 7 bases from J; junction bases left unmatched: 12. Germline V gene sequence: CDR1 SQVTM, CDR2 ANQGSEA. This CDR3 is built from 14 residues. The CDR3 loop reads CSVESQGARGGYTF. The CDR3 DNA follows: TGCAGCGTCGAATCACAGGGGGCGAGGGGTGGCTACACCTTC.

The CDR3 region is CASGLAGFMNTEAFF. For the CDR3, the DNA is TGTGCTAGTGGTTTGGCAGGGTTCATGAACACTGAAGCTTTCTTT. The chain carries TRBV12-5 and TRBJ1-1, with D possibly TRBD1 on 5 matching bases. The V and J ends lost 1 base and 0 bases respectively, with 9 bases between them. In germline, CDR1 is LGHNT, CDR2 FRNRAP. The CDR3 covers 15 residues.

This clone appeared once. This specimen includes other DNA sequences encoding the same CDR3. This chain links TRBV4-3 with TRBJ2-3, with D possibly matching TRBD1 (6 bases). Trimming removed 0 bases from V and 0 bases from J, with 10 bases in between. The CDR3 length is 16 residues. The V gene's germline CDR1 is LGHNA and CDR2 YSLEER. DNA of the CDR3: TGCGCCAGCAGCCAAGATGGGACACCTAGCACAGATACGCAGTATTTT. Protein sequence: CASSQDGTPSTDTQYF.

The chain couples TRBV19 to TRBJ1-1; D possibly corresponds to TRBD1 (5 bases). V was shortened by 5 bases and J by 5 bases, with 12 bases between the two germline ends. Germline CDR1 and CDR2: LNHDA and SQIVND (reference sequence). CDR3 length: 13 residues. The CDR3 region is CASSVQGITEAFF. As DNA, the CDR3 is TGTGCCAGTAGTGTTCAGGGTATTACTGAAGCTTTCTTT.

The chain has TRBV11-2 and TRBJ2-2; 10 bases map to TRBD2. CDR1 SGHAT and CDR2 FQNNGV come from the germline V gene. This CDR3 has 19 residues. Germline trimming cut 1 base from V and 3 bases from J; bases unmatched to any gene: 11. CDR3 DNA sequence: TGTGCCAGCAGCTTAGGGGGTTTAGGACTAGCGGTCCACACCGGGGAGCTGTTTTTT. Its translation is CASSLGGLGLAVHTGELFF. Variable domain in full (rest from reference TRBV11-2 and TRBJ2-2): EAGVAQSPRYKIIEKRQSVAFWCNPISGHATLYWYQQILGQGPKLLIQFQNNGVVDDSQLPKDRFSAERLKGVDSTLKIQPAKLEDSAVYLCASSLGGLGLAVHTGELFFGEGSRLTVL.

The V gene is TRBV18, the J gene TRBJ1-3; 9 positions match TRBD1. The CDR3 loop spans 17 amino acids. CDR1 is KGHSH and CDR2 is LQKENI in the germline V gene. The J segment lost 0 bases and the V segment lost 3 bases, leaving 6 bases of the junction unmatched. The CDR3 bases are TGTGCCAGCTCACCGACGACAGGGGGAGACTCTGGAAACACCATATATTTT. It codes for CASSPTTGGDSGNTIYF.

This rearrangement joins TRBV6-1 to TRBJ1-4; possible D gene TRBD1, 5 bases. Germline V gene sequence: CDR1 MNHNS, CDR2 SASEGT. V lost 1 base, J lost 8 bases, and 14 bases lay in between. CDR3 length: 15 amino acids. CDR3 sequence: CASSEDGTSGEKLFF. In nucleotides, the CDR3 is TGTGCCAGCAGTGAAGACGGGACCTCAGGAGAAAAACTGTTTTTT.

In regard to this clone: Other DNA sequences in this specimen translate into the identical CDR3. This sequence joins TRBV5-1 and TRBJ2-7; possible D gene TRBD1, 6 bases. This CDR3 is 12 amino acids long. The germline V gene has CDR1 SGHRS and CDR2 YFSETQ. V lost 3 bases and J lost 4, with 8 bases in between. CDR3: CASSYTGYEQYF. The CDR3 nucleotides read TGCGCCAGCAGCTACACAGGGTACGAGCAGTACTTC.

Worth noting for this clone: The sample holds other DNA sequences that translate to the same CDR3. This rearrangement joins TRBV5-6 to TRBJ2-7; D is possibly TRBD1 (5 bases). The CDR3 sequence is 13 residues long. V lost 4 bases, J lost 2 bases, and 10 bases lay in between. CDR1 and CDR2 from the germline V gene are SGHDT and YYEEEE. CDR3 amino acids: CASSPGSAYEQYF. CDR3 sequence (DNA): TGTGCCAGCAGCCCAGGGTCAGCCTACGAGCAGTACTTC.

The J gene is TRBJ1-2, the V gene TRBV28, with D unresolved. V lost 5 bases and J 4 bases, leaving 11 bases between the germline ends. Germline CDR1 and CDR2: MDHEN and SYDVKM. This CDR3 has 13 residues. CDR3 sequence: CASSRSPAYGYTF. The CDR3 nucleotides are TGTGCCAGCAGTAGGAGCCCAGCCTATGGCTACACCTTC.

The genes are TRBV2 and TRBJ2-7; 8 nucleotides match TRBD1. CDR1 is SNHLY and CDR2 is FYNNEI in the germline V gene. The CDR3 has 16 amino acids. V was pared by 4 bases and J by 2 bases, with 10 bases of the junction left unmatched. CDR3 in amino acids: CASSGGARTGTYEQYF. The CDR3 nucleotides read TGTGCCAGCAGTGGGGGGGCCCGGACAGGGACCTACGAGCAGTACTTC. Drawing the rest from reference TRBV2 and TRBJ2-7, the complete variable domain is EPEVTQTPSHQVTQMGQEVILRCVPISNHLYFYWYRQILGQKVEFLVSFYNNEISEKSEIFDDQFSVERPDGSNFTLKIRSTKLEDSAMYFCASSGGARTGTYEQYFGPGTRLTVT.

This chain joins TRBV14 and TRBJ1-2; 7 bases align to TRBD1. This CDR3 contains 15 residues. The V and J ends lost 2 bases and 4 bases, in that order; junction bases with no gene match: 7. Germline CDR1 SGHDN, CDR2 FVKESK. The CDR3 loop is CASSQLGQSSYGYTF. The CDR3 DNA sequence: TGTGCCAGCAGCCAATTGGGACAGTCAAGCTATGGCTACACCTTC. Full variable domain (missing parts from reference TRBV14 and TRBJ1-2): EAGVTQFPSHSVIEKGQTVTLRCDPISGHDNLYWYRRVMGKEIKFLLHFVKESKQDESGMPNNRFLAERTGGTYSTLKVQPAELEDSGVYFCASSQLGQSSYGYTFGSGTRLTVV.

The V call is TRBV18, the J call TRBJ2-1, with 12 bases fitting TRBD1. Germline V gives CDR1 KGHSH, CDR2 LQKENI. This CDR3 spans 15 amino acids. The V segment lost 5 bases and the J segment 7 bases; nucleotides outside the gene matches: 6. CDR3: CASSEGQGAQNEQFF. Here the CDR3 DNA reads TGTGCCAGCTCAGAGGGACAGGGGGCGCAAAATGAGCAGTTCTTC. Full variable domain (missing parts from reference TRBV18 and TRBJ2-1): NAGVMQNPRHLVRRRGQEARLRCSPMKGHSHVYWYRQLPEEGLKFMVYLQKENIIDESGMPKERFSAEFPKEGPSILRIQQVVRGDSAAYFCASSEGQGAQNEQFFGPGTRLTVL.

A single count supports this clone. Other nucleotide sequences in the sample specify the same CDR3. The gene calls are TRBV9 and TRBJ2-5; D call uncertain. The V gene's germline CDR1 is SGDLS and CDR2 YYNGEE. CDR3 length: 10 residues. V lost 7 bases, J lost 4 bases, and 5 bases lay in between. CDR3 protein: CASAGETQYF. The CDR3 region has the DNA TGTGCCAGCGCCGGAGAGACCCAGTACTTC.

The genes are TRBV6-6 and TRBJ1-2, with 10 bases aligning to TRBD1. After removal of 2 bases from V and 3 bases from J, the junction contained 6 bases not matched to a gene. This CDR3 has 16 residues. Looked up from germline, CDR1 is MNHNY and CDR2 is SVGAGI (reference sequence). In DNA, the CDR3 is TGTGCCAGCAGTTACCTTAGGACAGGGGGGGACTATGGCTACACCTTC. Protein product: CASSYLRTGGDYGYTF.

The V gene is TRBV30, the J gene TRBJ2-7, with TRBD2 matching over 9 bases. Trimming removed 2 bases from V and 3 bases from J; junction bases left unmatched: 8. There are 15 residues in the CDR3. Germline CDR1 GTSNPN, CDR2 SVGIG (reference sequence). Here the CDR3 reads CAWSLTSGFYYEQYF. The CDR3 region has the DNA TGTGCCTGGAGTCTAACTAGCGGGTTTTACTACGAGCAGTACTTC.

This chain connects TRBV6-6 to TRBJ2-7; no definite D call. The CDR3 has 11 amino acids. Trimming pared 6 bases from V and 7 bases from J, leaving 10 bases between. Germline V CDR1 and CDR2: MNHNY, SVGAGI (reference sequence). The DNA of the CDR3 is TGTGCCAGCAGCCAACTCCAGGAGCAGTACTTC. Protein product: CASSQLQEQYF.

The V and J genes are TRBV7-9 and TRBJ2-3, with a weak D call TRBD2 (6 bases). CDR1 is SEHNR, CDR2 FQNEAQ, per germline (reference sequence). CDR3 length equals 15 residues. The germline V and J ends were trimmed by 1 base and 1 base, with 9 bases remaining between them. CDR3 sequence: CASSLVREGTDTQYF. CDR3 DNA sequence: TGTGCCAGCAGCTTAGTGCGGGAAGGCACAGATACGCAGTATTTT.

This clone has only one observation. CDR3 nucleotide sequence: TGTGCCAGCAGCGCCCACCTAGCGCCGAACACCGGGGAGCTGTTTTTT. It codes for CASSAHLAPNTGELFF. This chain connects TRBV9 to TRBJ2-2, with D perhaps matching TRBD2 (6 bases). The CDR3 is made up of 16 amino acids. Germline values: CDR1 SGDLS, CDR2 YYNGEE. The V end lost 3 bases, the J end lost 0 bases, and 12 bases lay between the germline ends.

This chain links TRBV7-2 with TRBJ2-7; D uncertain. V gave up 5 bases and J gave up 3 bases, with 11 bases separating them. CDR1 is SGHTA, CDR2 FQGNSA, per germline. This CDR3 has 13 amino acids. CDR3: CASSPDWDYEQYF. CDR3 sequence (DNA): TGTGCCAGCAGCCCCGACTGGGACTACGAGCAGTACTTC. Looking up the rest from reference TRBV7-2 and TRBJ2-7 gives the full variable domain: GAGVSQSPSNKVTEKGKDVELRCDPISGHTALYWYRQSLGQGLEFLIYFQGNSAPDKSGLPSDRFSAERTGGSVSTLTIQRTQQEDSAVYLCASSPDWDYEQYFGPGTRLTVT.

The genes are TRBV2 and TRBJ2-7, with D possibly being TRBD1 or TRBD2 (5 bases each). Trimming took off 6 bases at V and 0 bases at J, with 15 bases between the two ends. This CDR3 is built from 15 residues. Germline assignment: CDR1 SNHLY and CDR2 FYNNEI. This CDR3 is CASREGPLSSYEQYF. CDR3 DNA sequence: TGTGCCAGCAGAGAGGGACCCTTGAGCTCCTACGAGCAGTACTTC.

V and J are TRBV4-1 and TRBJ1-4; 9 nucleotides match TRBD1. V gave up 4 bases and J gave up 6 bases; unmatched junction bases: 3. The CDR3 loop spans 14 amino acids. CDR1 is MGHRA and CDR2 is YSYEKL in the germline V gene. CDR3 sequence reads: CASSLDRGDEKLFF. CDR3 DNA: TGCGCCAGCAGCCTGGACAGGGGTGATGAAAAACTGTTTTTT.

The chain employs TRBV7-9 and TRBJ2-7, with D tentatively TRBD1 or TRBD2 (5 bases each). Trimming took 3 bases from V and 9 from J, leaving 15 bases between them. The germline gives CDR1 SEHNR, CDR2 FQNEAQ (reference sequence). This CDR3 has 13 residues. In DNA form, the CDR3 reads TGTGCCAGCAGCTTGGGGACGTGGGCGGGGCAGTACTTC. This gives the protein CASSLGTWAGQYF.

CDR3 sequence (DNA): TGTGCCAGCAGCCGACACCTAGCGGAACTATACAATGAGCAGTTCTTC. Residues: CASSRHLAELYNEQFF. The genes are TRBV7-9 and TRBJ2-1; 7 positions match TRBD2. The germline V gene has CDR1 SEHNR and CDR2 FQNEAQ (reference sequence). The V and J ends lost 5 bases and 4 bases, in that order; junction bases with no gene match: 11. The CDR3 has 16 amino acids.

The gene calls are TRBV28 and TRBJ1-1; a weak D match, TRBD1 (6 bases). Germline V lookup: CDR1 MDHEN, CDR2 SYDVKM. The V end lost 5 bases, the J end lost 6 bases, and 19 bases lay between the germline ends. The CDR3 covers 15 residues. The CDR3 reads CASSTLRRGEAEAFF. CDR3 nucleotide sequence: TGTGCCAGCAGTACCCTTCGCAGGGGTGAAGCTGAAGCTTTCTTT.

This sequence joins TRBV6-1 and TRBJ2-1; D is uncertain. Germline CDR1 and CDR2: MNHNS and SASEGT. Between the trimmed V and J ends, which lost 2 bases and 8 bases, there was a span of 19 bases. The CDR3 runs to 16 residues. CDR3: CASSEPETLDWDEQFF. CDR3 nucleotide sequence: TGTGCCAGCAGTGAACCCGAGACACTTGACTGGGATGAGCAGTTCTTC.

The chain employs TRBV5-1 and TRBJ1-2; 8 bases match TRBD1. Germline CDR1 is SGHRS and CDR2 is YFSETQ. The J segment lost 6 bases and the V segment lost 7 bases, leaving 5 bases of the junction unmatched. CDR3 length equals 12 residues. The CDR3 DNA is TGCGCCAGCGGACAGGGTACGGATGGCTACACCTTC. Encoded protein: CASGQGTDGYTF.